A single sample gave rise to the 9 T cell receptor beta chains below, sequenced in a study of T cells in Graves' hyperthyroidism and ophthalmopathy (dated by TCRdb to about 2019). The library was prepared using multiplex PCR. Instrument used: Illumina HiSeq 2000. TCR beta CDR3 regions were amplified from RNA transcripts. The first round of RT-PCR for the TCR CDR3 was performed with the HTBI primer set and the Qiagen OneStep RT-PCR kit. The public reads were run again by TCRdb, first through fastp at Q25 and then through MiXCR, and only productive beta chains were kept. CDR3 protein duplicates are merged, each entry listing the most common genes and DNA. This sample is represented by 600,000 to 900,000 distinct CDR3 sequences; 16% of them were singletons. Under 9.5% of the sample lies in the top ten. The material sequenced was blood. Source of these receptors: a man between 18 and 29 years old with Graves' hyperthyroidism.

This clonotype occurred many times. The V and J genes are TRBV6-1 and TRBJ2-5; D perhaps matches TRBD2 (6 bases). Germline-derived CDR1 and CDR2 are MNHNS and SASEGT. Trimming shortened V by 7 bases and J by 4 bases, and 16 bases separated the two germline ends. This CDR3 has 14 amino acids. CDR3 bases: TGTGCCAGCACCCCCGTGGAGGGGTCAGAGACCCAGTACTTC. Translated, it gives CASTPVEGSETQYF.

This clonotype has more than one count but fewer than ten. The V gene is TRBV10-3, the J gene TRBJ2-7, with D possibly TRBD2 on 6 matching bases. This CDR3 has 16 residues. Germline V gene data show CDR1 as ENHRY and CDR2 as SYGVKD. The V gene lost 3 bases and the J gene lost 0 bases, with 15 bases spanning the gap. CDR3 in DNA: TGTGCCATCAGTGATTCGGGACGGGAGAGCTCCTACGAGCAGTACTTC. Translated, it gives CAISDSGRESSYEQYF.

Ten or more counts support this clonotype. V usage is TRBV12-5 and J usage is TRBJ2-1; 9 nucleotides agree with TRBD2. CDR3 length equals 16 residues. V gave up 5 bases and J gave up 3 bases; unmatched junction bases: 8. Looked up from germline, CDR1 is LGHNT and CDR2 is FRNRAP. CDR3 in amino acids: CASGPPTSGSYNEQFF. In DNA, the CDR3 is TGTGCTAGTGGTCCCCCGACTAGCGGTAGCTACAATGAGCAGTTCTTC.

The chain links TRBV11-2 to TRBJ2-1, with D perhaps being TRBD1 or TRBD2 (5 bases each). Germline CDR1 reads SGHAT; CDR2 reads FQNNGV. The CDR3 sequence is 18 residues long. The V and J ends lost 8 bases and 5 bases respectively, with 28 bases between them. The DNA for the CDR3 is TGTGCCAGCGGCATAAGAACGTACCGGGACCCGAAACACAATGAGCAGTTCTTC. Its protein product is CASGIRTYRDPKHNEQFF.

This clonotype has at least ten counts. The genes are TRBV6-2 or TRBV6-3 and TRBJ2-1; TRBD2 might be the D (5 bases). With 0 bases removed from V and 1 base from J, the gap between germline ends came to 10 bases. CDR1 MNHEY and CDR2 SVGEGT come from the germline V gene. The CDR3 length is 16 residues. CDR3 amino acids: CASSYSASSSYNEQFF. The CDR3 coding sequence is TGTGCCAGCAGTTACTCGGCTAGCTCGTCCTACAATGAGCAGTTCTTC.

This chain connects TRBV18 to TRBJ2-3; 10 positions agree with TRBD2. Per germline, CDR1 KGHSH and CDR2 LQKENI. The junction had 5 bases not matched to a gene; V was cut back by 3 bases and J by 5 bases. The CDR3 runs to 15 residues. The CDR3 spells CASSPPSGRRDTQYF. The CDR3 bases are TGTGCCAGCTCACCCCCTAGCGGGAGAAGAGATACGCAGTATTTT.

The CDR3 bases are TGTGCCAGTAGTATAGGTGGGGGCAGCTCCTACAATGAGCAGTTCTTC. Translated: CASSIGGGSSYNEQFF. This chain connects TRBV19 to TRBJ2-1, with D tentatively TRBD1 (6 bases). CDR3 length: 16 residues. V was cut by 1 base and J by 0 bases, with 10 bases left in between. In germline, CDR1 is LNHDA, CDR2 SQIVND (reference sequence).

The chain links TRBV19 to TRBJ2-3; 11 bases line up with TRBD2. In germline, CDR1 is LNHDA, CDR2 SQIVND (reference sequence). Losses at the gene ends were 0 bases for V and 10 bases for J; bases not matched to a gene: 6. This CDR3 comprises 15 residues. The chain's CDR3 is CASSIDLTSGTPQYF. CDR3 nucleotide sequence: TGTGCCAGTAGTATAGATCTGACTAGCGGGACCCCGCAGTATTTT.

This clonotype was observed at least ten times. The chain combines TRBV20-1 with TRBJ2-7, with 11 bases that match TRBD2. This CDR3 is built from 14 residues. V lost 6 bases to trimming and J lost 2 bases; unmatched junction nucleotides: 6. Germline V lookup: CDR1 DFQATT, CDR2 SNEGSKA (reference sequence). CDR3 DNA sequence: TGCAGTGCCCCTAGCGGGAGGCCTGCCTACGAGCAGTACTTC. Translation: CSAPSGRPAYEQYF.